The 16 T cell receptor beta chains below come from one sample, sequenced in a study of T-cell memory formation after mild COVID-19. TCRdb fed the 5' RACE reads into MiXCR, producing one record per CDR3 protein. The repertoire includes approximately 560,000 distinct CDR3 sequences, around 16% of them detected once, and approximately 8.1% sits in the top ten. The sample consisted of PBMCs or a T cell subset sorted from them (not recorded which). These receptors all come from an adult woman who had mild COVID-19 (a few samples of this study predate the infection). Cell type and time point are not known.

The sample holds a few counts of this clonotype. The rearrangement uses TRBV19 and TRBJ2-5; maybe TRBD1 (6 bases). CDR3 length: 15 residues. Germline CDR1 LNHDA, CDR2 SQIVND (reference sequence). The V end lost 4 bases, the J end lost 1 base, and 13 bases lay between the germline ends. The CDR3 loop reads CASSTNRVGQETQYF. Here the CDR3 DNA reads TGTGCCAGTAGTACAAACAGGGTGGGCCAAGAGACCCAGTACTTC. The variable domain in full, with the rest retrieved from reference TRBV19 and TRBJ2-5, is DGGITQSPKYLFRKEGQNVTLSCEQNLNHDAMYWYRQDPGQGLRLIYYSQIVNDFQKGDIAEGYSVSREKKESFPLTVTSAQKNPTAFYLCASSTNRVGQETQYFGPGTRLLVL.

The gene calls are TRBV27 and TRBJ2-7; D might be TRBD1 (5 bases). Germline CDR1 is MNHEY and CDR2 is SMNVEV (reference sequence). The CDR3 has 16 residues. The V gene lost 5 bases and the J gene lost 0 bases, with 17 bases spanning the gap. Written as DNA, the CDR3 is TGTGCCAGCAGTGCTATTCAGGGCCACAGCTCCTACGAGCAGTACTTC. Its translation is CASSAIQGHSSYEQYF.

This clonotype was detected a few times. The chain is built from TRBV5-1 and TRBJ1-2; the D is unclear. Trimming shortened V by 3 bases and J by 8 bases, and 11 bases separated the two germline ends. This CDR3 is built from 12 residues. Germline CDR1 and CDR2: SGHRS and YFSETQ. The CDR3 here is CASSYSLGGYTF. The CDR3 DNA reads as TGCGCCAGCAGCTATTCATTGGGAGGCTACACCTTC.

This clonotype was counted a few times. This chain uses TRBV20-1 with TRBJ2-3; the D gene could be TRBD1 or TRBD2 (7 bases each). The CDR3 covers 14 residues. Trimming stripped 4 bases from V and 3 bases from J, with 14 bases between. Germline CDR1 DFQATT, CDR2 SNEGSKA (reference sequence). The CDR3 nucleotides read TGCAGTGCTACCCCAGGGGGAGGGACAGATACGCAGTATTTT. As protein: CSATPGGGTDTQYF.

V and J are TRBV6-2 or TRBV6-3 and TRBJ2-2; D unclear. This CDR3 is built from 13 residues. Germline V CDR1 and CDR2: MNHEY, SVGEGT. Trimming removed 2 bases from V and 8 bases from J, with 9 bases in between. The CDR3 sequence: CASSYTDPGELFF. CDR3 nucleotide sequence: TGTGCCAGCAGTTACACAGATCCGGGGGAGCTGTTTTTT.

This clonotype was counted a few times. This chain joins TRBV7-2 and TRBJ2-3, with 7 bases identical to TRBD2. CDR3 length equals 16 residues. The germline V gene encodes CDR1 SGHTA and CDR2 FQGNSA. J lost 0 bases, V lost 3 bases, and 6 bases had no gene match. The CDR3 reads CASSLGGAGSTDTQYF. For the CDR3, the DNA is TGTGCCAGCAGCTTGGGTGGAGCGGGGAGCACAGATACGCAGTATTTT.

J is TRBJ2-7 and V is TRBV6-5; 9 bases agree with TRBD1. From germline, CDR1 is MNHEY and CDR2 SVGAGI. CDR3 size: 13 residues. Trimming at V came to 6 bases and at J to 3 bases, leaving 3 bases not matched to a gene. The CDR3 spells CASRGTGYYEQYF. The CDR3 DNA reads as TGTGCCAGCAGAGGGACAGGGTACTACGAGCAGTACTTC.

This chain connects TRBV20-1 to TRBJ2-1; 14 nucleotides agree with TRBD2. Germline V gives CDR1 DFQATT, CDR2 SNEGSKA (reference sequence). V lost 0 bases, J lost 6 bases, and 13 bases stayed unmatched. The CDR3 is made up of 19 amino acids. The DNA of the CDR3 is TGCAGTGCTAGAGACCGCTTCCCGGGACTAGCGGGGGAAGGCAATGAGCAGTTCTTC. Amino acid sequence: CSARDRFPGLAGEGNEQFF.

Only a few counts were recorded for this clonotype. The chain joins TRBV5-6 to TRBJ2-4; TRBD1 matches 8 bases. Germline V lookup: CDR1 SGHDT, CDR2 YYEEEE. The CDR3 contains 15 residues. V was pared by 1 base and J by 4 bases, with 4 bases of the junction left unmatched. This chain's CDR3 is CASSLSGGPKNIQYF. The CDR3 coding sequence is TGTGCCAGCAGCTTGTCAGGGGGCCCGAAAAACATTCAGTACTTC. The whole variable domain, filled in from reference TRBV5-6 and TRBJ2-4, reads DAGVTQSPTHLIKTRGQQVTLRCSPKSGHDTVSWYQQALGQGPQFIFQYYEEEERQRGNFPDRFSGHQFPNYSSELNVNALLLGDSALYLCASSLSGGPKNIQYFGAGTRLSVL.

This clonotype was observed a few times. CDR3 in amino acids: CAIRAAPDGKLFF. The CDR3 DNA reads as TGTGCCATCAGGGCCGCCCCCGACGGAAAACTGTTTTTT. The chain recombines TRBV10-3 with TRBJ1-4; D unresolved. CDR3 length: 13 amino acids. V was cut by 6 bases and J by 10 bases, with 15 bases left in between. Looked up from germline, CDR1 is ENHRY and CDR2 is SYGVKD.

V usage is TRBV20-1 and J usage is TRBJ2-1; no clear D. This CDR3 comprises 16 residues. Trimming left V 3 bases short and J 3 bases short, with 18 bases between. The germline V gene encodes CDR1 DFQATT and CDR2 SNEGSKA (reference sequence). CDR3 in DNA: TGCAGTGCTAGCGTTAGCCGGCGCGGCCACTACAATGAGCAGTTCTTC. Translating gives CSASVSRRGHYNEQFF.

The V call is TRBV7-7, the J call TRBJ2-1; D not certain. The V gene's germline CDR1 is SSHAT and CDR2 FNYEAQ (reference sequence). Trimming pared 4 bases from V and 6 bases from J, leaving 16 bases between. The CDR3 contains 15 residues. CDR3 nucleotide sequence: TGTGCCAGCAGCTCCGGCCCGCGCCTCCTCAATGAGCAGTTCTTC. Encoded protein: CASSSGPRLLNEQFF. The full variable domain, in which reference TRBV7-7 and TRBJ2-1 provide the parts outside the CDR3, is GAGVSQSPRYKVTKRGQDVTLRCDPISSHATLYWYQQALGQGPEFLTYFNYEAQPDKSGLPSDRFSAERPEGSISTLTIQRTEQRDSAMYRCASSSGPRLLNEQFFGPGTRLTVL.

The DNA of the CDR3 is TGTGCCAGCAGCGAGTCTCCAACAGTGGGGGAGACCCAGTACTTC. It is translated as CASSESPTVGETQYF. This chain uses TRBV9 with TRBJ2-5; D is ambiguous. Germline CDR1 SGDLS, CDR2 YYNGEE. The CDR3 loop spans 15 amino acids. Trimming shortened V by 3 bases and J by 5 bases, and 17 bases separated the two germline ends.

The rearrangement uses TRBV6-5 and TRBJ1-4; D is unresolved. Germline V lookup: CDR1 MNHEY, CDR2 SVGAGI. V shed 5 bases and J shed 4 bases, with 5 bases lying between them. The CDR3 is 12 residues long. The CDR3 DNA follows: TGTGCCAGCAGTGGGTTTAATGAAAAACTGTTTTTT. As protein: CASSGFNEKLFF.

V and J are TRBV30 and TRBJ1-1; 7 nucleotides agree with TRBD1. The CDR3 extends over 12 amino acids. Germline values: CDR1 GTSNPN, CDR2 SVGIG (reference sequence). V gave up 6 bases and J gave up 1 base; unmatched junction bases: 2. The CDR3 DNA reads TGTGCCTGCGGACAGGCGAACACTGAAGCTTTCTTT. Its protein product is CACGQANTEAFF.

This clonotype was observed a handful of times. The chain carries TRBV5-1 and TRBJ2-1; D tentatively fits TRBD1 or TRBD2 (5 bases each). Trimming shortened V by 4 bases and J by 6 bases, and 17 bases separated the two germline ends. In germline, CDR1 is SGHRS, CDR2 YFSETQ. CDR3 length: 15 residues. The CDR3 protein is CASSTYRDLRNEQFF. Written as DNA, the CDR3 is TGCGCCAGCAGCACCTACCGGGACCTTCGCAATGAGCAGTTCTTC.